The 22 T cell receptor beta chains below come from one sample, sequenced in a study of T cell responses to AZD1222 COVID-19 vaccine. TCRdb's copy holds only in-frame clones and misses some; the assay was immunoSEQ multiplex PCR. The table shows 120,000 or so clones, with approximately 85% occurring only once. The source was peripheral blood, collected on day 0 of AZD1222 vaccination. Receptors originate from an adult in good health.

The chain joins TRBV27 to TRBJ2-7, with a weak D call TRBD1 (6 bases). Germline V gives CDR1 MNHEY, CDR2 SMNVEV (reference sequence). Deletions cut 6 bases from V and 7 bases from J, with 16 bases between. The CDR3 loop spans 13 amino acids. CDR3 bases: TGTGCCAGCAGCCTGACGCCGGACAGTGAGCAGTACTTC. Protein sequence: CASSLTPDSEQYF.

There are a few counts of this clone. The chain is built from TRBV10-3 and TRBJ1-2; D not certain. Germline CDR1 is ENHRY and CDR2 is SYGVKD. Between the trimmed V and J ends, which lost 5 bases and 3 bases, there was a span of 16 bases. This CDR3 is built from 15 residues. The CDR3 sequence is CAISSPGRTDYGYTF. CDR3 DNA sequence: TGTGCCATCAGTTCCCCCGGGCGGACGGACTATGGCTACACCTTC.

V gene TRBV7-2 combines with J gene TRBJ1-4, with unresolved D. CDR1 and CDR2 (germline): SGHTA, FQGNSA. There are 13 residues in the CDR3. V was shortened by 5 bases and J by 3 bases, with 7 bases between the two germline ends. CDR3 protein: CASSKAANEKLFF. Written as DNA, the CDR3 is TGTGCCAGCAGCAAAGCGGCTAATGAAAAACTGTTTTTT.

The chain recombines TRBV19 with TRBJ2-1; perhaps D is TRBD1 or TRBD2 (7 bases each). Germline V gene lookup returns CDR1 LNHDA and CDR2 SQIVND (reference sequence). Trimming removed 7 bases at V and 5 bases at J, with 24 bases between. This CDR3 spans 17 amino acids. CDR3 sequence: CASTTRHRGGVDNEQFF. CDR3 coding DNA: TGTGCCAGTACCACCAGACACAGGGGAGGGGTTGACAATGAGCAGTTCTTC.

The genes are TRBV5-1 and TRBJ2-7, with TRBD2 as a possible D gene (5 bases). The CDR3 has 14 residues. The germline CDR1 and CDR2 sequences are SGHRS and YFSETQ. V was cut by 2 bases and J by 11 bases, with 20 bases left in between. CDR3 region: CASSLRRGPPLEYF. The DNA of the CDR3 is TGCGCCAGCAGCTTAAGACGCGGGCCCCCGTTGGAGTACTTC.

The chain employs TRBV4-3 and TRBJ2-7, with 8 bases lining up with TRBD1. The germline gives CDR1 LGHNA, CDR2 YSLEER. The ends lost 2 bases at V and 2 bases at J; junction bases unmatched: 5. This CDR3 is 15 amino acids long. DNA of the CDR3: TGCGCCAGCAGCCAACTACAGGGGGTTGCCTACGAGCAGTACTTC. This sequence encodes CASSQLQGVAYEQYF.

The chain employs TRBV30 and TRBJ1-1, with a tentative D call TRBD1 (6 bases). CDR3 size: 14 residues. Trimming removed 3 bases at V and 5 bases at J, with 16 bases between. Germline CDR1 is GTSNPN and CDR2 is SVGIG (reference sequence). The chain's CDR3 is CAWSRGPHWTEAFF. The CDR3 DNA reads TGTGCCTGGAGCAGGGGACCGCATTGGACTGAAGCTTTCTTT.

The chain recombines TRBV5-1 with TRBJ1-2; D is ambiguous. V was clipped by 0 bases and J by 5 bases, with 11 bases between them. The CDR3 is 14 residues long. Germline V gives CDR1 SGHRS, CDR2 YFSETQ. CDR3 sequence reads: CASSLEGRAYGYTF. The CDR3 bases are TGCGCCAGCAGCTTGGAAGGCAGAGCGTATGGCTACACCTTC.

The chain recombines TRBV27 with TRBJ2-7; D might be TRBD1 (5 bases). This CDR3 comprises 13 residues. The germline CDR1 and CDR2 sequences are MNHEY and SMNVEV (reference sequence). V was shortened by 5 bases and J by 1 base, with 9 bases between the two germline ends. The CDR3 reads CASSPSGSYEQYF. CDR3 in DNA: TGTGCCAGCAGTCCCTCAGGGTCCTACGAGCAGTACTTC.

This chain links TRBV5-8 with TRBJ1-1; D ambiguous. Trimming took off 0 bases at V and 3 bases at J, with 15 bases between the two ends. This CDR3 is built from 16 residues. Germline V gene lookup returns CDR1 SGHTS and CDR2 YDEGEE. The CDR3 DNA is TGTGCCAGCAGCTTGGCGCAGTTCGGCGGGTACACTGAAGCTTTCTTT. Translating it yields CASSLAQFGGYTEAFF.

The J gene is TRBJ2-5, the V gene TRBV12-5; perhaps D is TRBD1 or TRBD2 (5 bases each). V lost 6 bases, J lost 3 bases, and 14 bases lay in between. The length of the CDR3 is 14 residues. Germline CDR1 reads LGHNT; CDR2 reads FRNRAP. The CDR3 loop reads CASGPPGTKETQYF. The DNA for the CDR3 is TGTGCTAGTGGCCCCCCCGGGACCAAAGAGACCCAGTACTTC.

The genes are TRBV4-3 and TRBJ2-1; D is uncertain. The germline V and J ends were trimmed by 0 bases and 7 bases, with 10 bases remaining between them. Germline CDR1 reads LGHNA; CDR2 reads YSLEER. The CDR3 sequence is 14 residues long. CDR3 in DNA: TGCGCCAGCAGCCAAGATCTAGGACGGAATGAGCAGTTCTTC. Its translation is CASSQDLGRNEQFF.

V usage is TRBV30 and J usage is TRBJ2-1, with D hard to call. The V and J ends lost 2 bases and 8 bases respectively, with 13 bases between them. CDR3 length: 13 residues. Looked up from germline, CDR1 is GTSNPN and CDR2 is SVGIG (reference sequence). The CDR3: CAWSPSYTDEQFF. CDR3 nucleotide sequence: TGTGCCTGGAGTCCCAGTTATACCGATGAGCAGTTCTTC.

This clone showed up just once. This sequence joins TRBV28 and TRBJ1-2; TRBD1 matches at 7 bases. The CDR3 consists of 18 residues. Germline V lookup: CDR1 MDHEN, CDR2 SYDVKM. After removal of 3 bases from V and 7 bases from J, the junction contained 20 bases not matched to a gene. The CDR3 reads CASSFRGQDRRDPFGYTF. DNA for the CDR3: TGTGCCAGCAGTTTTCGCGGACAGGACCGACGGGACCCTTTTGGCTACACCTTC.

V and J are TRBV10-3 and TRBJ1-1; D is ambiguous. Trimming pared 0 bases from V and 1 base from J, leaving 6 bases between. The CDR3 consists of 14 residues. Germline V gives CDR1 ENHRY, CDR2 SYGVKD. This chain's CDR3 is CAISESQENTEAFF. The CDR3 nucleotides are TGTGCCATCAGTGAGTCTCAGGAGAACACTGAAGCTTTCTTT.

The chain recombines TRBV12-5 with TRBJ2-3, with 12 bases lining up with TRBD2. The CDR3 runs 16 residues. With 6 bases clipped from V and 5 bases from J, the junction kept 9 bases outside the gene matches. CDR1 is LGHNT, CDR2 FRNRAP, per germline. Written as DNA, the CDR3 is TGTGCTAGTGGCCCCGGGACTAGCGGGCCGGGAGATACGCAGTATTTT. Translated: CASGPGTSGPGDTQYF.

A single count supports this clone. CDR3 DNA: TGTGCCAGCATGAGGGAGGGCGGCTACACCTTC. Encoded protein: CASMREGGYTF. The V call is TRBV6-5, the J call TRBJ1-2; D remains unclear. Trimming shortened V by 7 bases and J by 8 bases, and 11 bases separated the two germline ends. CDR1 is MNHEY, CDR2 SVGAGI, per germline. This CDR3 region has 11 residues.

In its sample, this clone was seen once. The genes are TRBV19 and TRBJ2-7, with D tentatively TRBD1 (6 bases). Looked up from germline, CDR1 is LNHDA and CDR2 is SQIVND (reference sequence). The CDR3 sequence is 13 residues long. Trimming took 6 bases from V and 7 from J, leaving 16 bases between them. The CDR3 nucleotides are TGTGCCAGTAGACCATCGGACAGAGGAGAGCAGTACTTC. Translated: CASRPSDRGEQYF.

This clone was observed a single time. This sequence joins TRBV12-5 and TRBJ1-5; perhaps TRBD1 as D (5 bases). Germline loops: CDR1 LGHNT, CDR2 FRNRAP. This CDR3 contains 15 residues. Trimming pared 9 bases from V and 0 bases from J, leaving 15 bases between. The CDR3 coding sequence is TGTGCTAGAGGCTCCGGACAAGATAGCAATCAGCCCCAGCATTTT. Its translation is CARGSGQDSNQPQHF.

This clone appeared once. V gene TRBV28 combines with J gene TRBJ2-7; 7 bases line up with TRBD1. This CDR3 region has 14 residues. CDR1 MDHEN and CDR2 SYDVKM come from the germline V gene. V shed 2 bases and J 3 bases; nucleotides not matched to a gene: 4. CDR3 sequence: CASSLPRGFYEQYF. CDR3 DNA sequence: TGTGCCAGCAGTTTACCCAGGGGGTTCTACGAGCAGTACTTC.

The chain recombines TRBV18 with TRBJ1-6, with 7 bases fitting TRBD1. V shed 3 bases and J 9 bases; nucleotides not matched to a gene: 5. Germline assignment: CDR1 KGHSH and CDR2 LQKENI. The CDR3 runs 14 residues. DNA for the CDR3: TGTGCCAGCTCACCCACAGGGGATGGTTCACCCCTCCACTTT. This encodes CASSPTGDGSPLHF.

V usage is TRBV5-4 and J usage is TRBJ1-1; D possibly corresponds to TRBD1 (6 bases). Trimming pared 3 bases from V and 3 bases from J, leaving 18 bases between. Germline CDR1 is SGHNT and CDR2 is YYREEE (reference sequence). CDR3 length: 16 residues. CDR3 in DNA: TGTGCCAGCAGCTCAGTAGATAGGGGGGGATACACTGAAGCTTTCTTT. Protein: CASSSVDRGGYTEAFF. The variable domain in full, with the rest retrieved from reference TRBV5-4 and TRBJ1-1, is ETGVTQSPTHLIKTRGQQVTLRCSSQSGHNTVSWYQQALGQGPQFIFQYYREEENGRGNFPPRFSGLQFPNYSSELNVNALELDDSALYLCASSSVDRGGYTEAFFGQGTRLTVV.